This TCR beta chain was found in a study of blood T cell repertoires in COVID-19. At the level of the study: T cells, B-cell-depleted T cells, or PBMCs provided the cDNA or gDNA that served as material.

This clone was counted a few times. The length of the CDR3 is 13 residues. The V gene's germline CDR1 is SEHNR and CDR2 FQNEAQ (reference sequence). The J segment lost 2 bases and the V segment lost 5 bases, leaving 2 bases of the junction unmatched. TCRdb's copy holds only in-frame clones and misses some; the assay was immunoSEQ multiplex PCR. The table records about 130,000 clones, 81% of them present only once. The sequenced material came from peripheral blood. The origin of this receptor is a man aged 25-45 years with COVID-19, enrolled during active disease. The V call is TRBV7-9, the J call TRBJ2-5; TRBD2 agrees at 7 bases. The CDR3 loop reads CASSPGGQETQYF. The CDR3 DNA is TGTGCCAGCAGCCCGGGGGGTCAAGAGACCCAGTACTTC.